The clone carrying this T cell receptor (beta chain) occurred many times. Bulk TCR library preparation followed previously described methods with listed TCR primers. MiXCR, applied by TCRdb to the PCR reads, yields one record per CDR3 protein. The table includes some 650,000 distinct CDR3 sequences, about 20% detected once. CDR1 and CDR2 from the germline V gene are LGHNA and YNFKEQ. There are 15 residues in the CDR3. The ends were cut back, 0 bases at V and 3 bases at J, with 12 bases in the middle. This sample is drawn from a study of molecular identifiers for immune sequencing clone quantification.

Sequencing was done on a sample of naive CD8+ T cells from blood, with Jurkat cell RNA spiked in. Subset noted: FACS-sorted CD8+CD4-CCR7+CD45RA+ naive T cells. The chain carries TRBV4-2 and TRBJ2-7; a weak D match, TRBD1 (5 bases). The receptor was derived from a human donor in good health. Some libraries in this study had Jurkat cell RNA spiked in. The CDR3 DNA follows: TGTGCCAGCAGCCAAGATAGGGGCAGCAACTACGAGCAGTACTTC. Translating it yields CASSQDRGSNYEQYF.